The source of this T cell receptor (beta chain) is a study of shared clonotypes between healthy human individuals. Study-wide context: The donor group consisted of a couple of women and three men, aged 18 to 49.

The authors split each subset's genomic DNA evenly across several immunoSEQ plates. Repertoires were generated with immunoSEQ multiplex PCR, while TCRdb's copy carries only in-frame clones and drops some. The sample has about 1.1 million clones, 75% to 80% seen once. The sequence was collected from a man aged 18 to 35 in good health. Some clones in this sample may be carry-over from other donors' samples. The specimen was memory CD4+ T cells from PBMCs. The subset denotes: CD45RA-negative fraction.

The CDR3 coding sequence is TGTGCCAGCAGCTTAGGAGCAGTCAATCAGCCCCAGCATTTT. It translates to CASSLGAVNQPQHF. The rearrangement uses TRBV7-2 and TRBJ1-5, with D unresolved. Germline V lookup: CDR1 SGHTA, CDR2 FQGNSA. V lost 1 base, J lost 3 bases, and 7 bases lay in between. CDR3 size: 14 residues.